This TCR beta chain was observed in a study of neurological immune-mediated disorders. The V and J ends lost 5 bases and 7 bases, in that order; junction bases with no gene match: 14. The CDR3 covers 17 residues. Germline V gene data show CDR1 as MNHEY and CDR2 as SVGAGI. Serving as healthy controls were blood bank volunteers based in Maryland, USA. Unsorted libraries used 2 million PBMCs kept at -80 degrees C. This clonotype was seen a few times. TCRdb fed the 5' RACE reads into MiXCR, producing one record per CDR3 protein. The sample records about 28,000 distinct CDR3 sequences, roughly 6.7% being singletons.

This chain connects TRBV6-5 to TRBJ2-2; 9 nucleotides align to TRBD1. The clonotype comes from a woman aged 50 to 60 in good health. Sequenced sample: PBMCs. The CDR3 DNA reads TGTGCCAGCAGTCCCTCTGTAGGACAGGGGAAGAGCGGGGAGCTGTTTTTT. It is translated as CASSPSVGQGKSGELFF.